Listed here is a single TCR beta chain. Its target is not known. This sample is drawn from a study of beta chain features in type 1 diabetes. Study-wide results and caveats: Sequencing of cDNA might inflate the share of cells that strongly express TCR.

Of the isolated RNA, all was reverse transcribed, and so the sequenced material was expressed TCRB transcripts. Assay used: immunoSEQ multiplex PCR; TCRdb lists only in-frame clones, some missing. The sample includes nearly 350,000 clones, 8% seen only once; the top ten take 0.44%. The CDR3 has 16 residues. Germline CDR1 and CDR2: SGHTA and FQGNSA. The J segment lost 4 bases and the V segment lost 4 bases, leaving 10 bases of the junction unmatched. Sequences were obtained from central memory CD4+ T cells from blood. The source is a woman under 30 in good health. This sequence joins TRBV7-2 and TRBJ2-3; 8 nucleotides align to TRBD2. The CDR3 DNA reads TGTGCCAGCAGCTCCGGGAGGGGCATAAGGGCAGATACGCAGTATTTT. Translated, it gives CASSSGRGIRADTQYF.